This T cell receptor beta chain was documented in a study of beta chain features in type 1 diabetes. Germline CDR1 and CDR2: LNHNV and YYDKDF (reference sequence). Germline trimming cut 3 bases from V and 2 bases from J; bases unmatched to any gene: 7. The CDR3 runs 15 residues. Details on this clone: The antigen remains undetermined.

What was sequenced were expressed TCRB transcripts, since all of the isolated RNA had been reverse transcribed. Clones were sequenced by immunoSEQ multiplex PCR, and TCRdb holds only the in-frame ones, with some missing. The table lists roughly 240,000 clones, around 22% of them singletons, with about 0.012% in the top ten. Study findings and constraints: TCRB CDR3s from Type 1 diabetes patients were moderately but significantly shorter in all four CD4+ subsets.

The chain has TRBV15 and TRBJ2-7; 7 positions match TRBD1. This clonotype was sampled from a woman aged 30 to 39 with type 1 diabetes. The sample consisted of naive CD4+ T cells from blood. Written as DNA, the CDR3 is TGTGCCACCAGCAGGGGTGGGCAGGGGGCCTACGAGCAGTACTTC. Its protein is CATSRGGQGAYEQYF. Drawing the rest from reference TRBV15 and TRBJ2-7, the complete variable domain is DAMVIQNPRYQVTQFGKPVTLSCSQTLNHNVMYWYQQKSSQAPKLLFHYYDKDFNNEADTPDNFQSRRPNTSFCFLDIRSPGLGDTAMYLCATSRGGQGAYEQYFGPGTRLTVT.